One and the same sample provided the 24 T cell receptor beta chains below, sequenced in a study of CXCR3-negative and CXCR3-positive naive CD8 T cells. Study-wide results and caveats: Hydrophobicity was higher for TRB CDR3s found in CXCR3-positive naive cells than in CXCR3-negative naive cells.

No cognate antigen is known for these TCRs. The method, 5' RACE with UMI labels, was used to prepare the TRB cDNA libraries. After re-calling the 5' RACE reads, TCRdb lists one entry per CDR3 protein, DNA absent. This repertoire includes tens of thousands of distinct CDR3 sequences. The material sequenced was naive CXCR3+ CD8+ T cells from blood. Subset given: CD45RO-CCR7+CD27+CD95- naive CD8+ T cells expressing CXCR3 (TNR3+). These receptors came from a human donor in good health. Some clones in this sample may be carry-over from other donors' samples.

V and J are TRBV3-1 and TRBJ2-1; TCRdb's D call, TRBD1, is unchecked because there is no DNA. Per germline, CDR1 LGHDT and CDR2 YNNKEL (reference sequence). The CDR3 runs 16 residues. The CDR3 spells CASSQMGTGGLDEQFF.

The chain links TRBV12-3 or TRBV12-4 to TRBJ2-7; the TCRdb call, TRBD2, lacks DNA for checking. CDR3 size: 16 residues. CDR3 region: CASSRGTGQEAYEQYF.

This chain connects TRBV2 to TRBJ2-7; TCRdb returns TRBD2, unconfirmable since there is no DNA. CDR1 and CDR2 from the germline V gene are SNHLY and FYNNEI. The CDR3 is made up of 17 amino acids. The CDR3 is CASIGSGPIYSSYEQYF.

The V and J genes are TRBV12-3 or TRBV12-4 and TRBJ2-1. The CDR3 extends over 12 amino acids. The CDR3 sequence is CACRRRYNEQFF.

The chain uses TRBV12-3 or TRBV12-4 and TRBJ2-1; TCRdb calls TRBD1, which cannot be checked without DNA. The CDR3 has 16 residues. The chain's CDR3 is CASSLYQDRINHGQFF.

The rearrangement uses TRBV12-3 or TRBV12-4 and TRBJ2-1. The CDR3 length is 13 residues. CDR3 sequence reads: CASSFPANNEQFF.

The chain uses TRBV7-2 and TRBJ2-5; TCRdb gives TRBD2 as the D gene, but with no DNA this cannot be confirmed. Germline CDR1 and CDR2: SGHTA and FQGNSA. This CDR3 has 14 amino acids. The CDR3 protein is CASSYVAAQETQYF.

The V and J genes are TRBV15 and TRBJ2-7; TCRdb indicates TRBD1, and absent DNA this call remains unverified. The CDR3 length is 14 residues. The V gene's germline CDR1 is LNHNV and CDR2 YYDKDF (reference sequence). CDR3 protein: CATSINRPSYEQYF. Using reference TRBV15 and TRBJ2-7 for the parts outside the CDR3, the full variable domain is DAMVIQNPRYQVTQFGKPVTLSCSQTLNHNVMYWYQQKSSQAPKLLFHYYDKDFNNEADTPDNFQSRRPNTSFCFLDIRSPGLGDTAMYLCATSINRPSYEQYFGPGTRLTVT.

V gene TRBV7-6 combines with J gene TRBJ1-4. The CDR3 is made up of 12 amino acids. In germline, CDR1 is SGHVS, CDR2 FNYEAQ. CDR3 protein: CASSPSGEKLFF.

The CDR3 spells CASSSPTQETQYF. This sequence joins TRBV7-8 and TRBJ2-5. The length of the CDR3 is 13 residues. The V gene's germline CDR1 is SGHVS and CDR2 FQNEAQ.

The chain is built from TRBV28 and TRBJ1-2; no DNA is available, so the TRBD1 call from TCRdb remains unchecked. The CDR3 loop spans 17 amino acids. Looked up from germline, CDR1 is MDHEN and CDR2 is SYDVKM. The CDR3 spells CASSPLGEGASNYGYTF.

V usage is TRBV12-3 or TRBV12-4 and J usage is TRBJ2-7; TCRdb selects TRBD1, and the lack of DNA leaves this call unchecked. This CDR3 has 13 amino acids. The chain's CDR3 is CASSMGQLYEQYF.

The chain has TRBV29-1 and TRBJ2-7. The germline gives CDR1 SQVTM, CDR2 ANQGSEA. CDR3 length: 12 residues. This chain's CDR3 is CSVREGTYEQYF.

The rearrangement uses TRBV5-6 and TRBJ2-1. Germline CDR1 reads SGHDT; CDR2 reads YYEEEE. The CDR3 is made up of 13 amino acids. The CDR3 reads CASSPRMLDEQFF. Full variable domain (outside the CDR3, taken from reference TRBV5-6 and TRBJ2-1): DAGVTQSPTHLIKTRGQQVTLRCSPKSGHDTVSWYQQALGQGPQFIFQYYEEEERQRGNFPDRFSGHQFPNYSSELNVNALLLGDSALYLCASSPRMLDEQFFGPGTRLTVL.

The V gene is TRBV7-8, the J gene TRBJ1-1; TCRdb picks TRBD1, but there is no DNA to check that call. The CDR3 totals 13 residues. From germline, CDR1 is SGHVS and CDR2 FQNEAQ. The CDR3 sequence: CASIQGANTEAFF.

This chain links TRBV20-1 with TRBJ2-1; TCRdb designates TRBD1, a call that cannot be tested without DNA. The CDR3 has 16 residues. Germline V gene data show CDR1 as DFQATT and CDR2 as SNEGSKA (reference sequence). CDR3 sequence reads: CSARAELPPMNNEQFF.

The CDR3 loop reads CASSLISEQFF. This sequence joins TRBV12-3 or TRBV12-4 and TRBJ2-1. The CDR3 is made up of 11 amino acids.

The gene calls are TRBV7-8 and TRBJ1-2; TCRdb gives TRBD1 as the D gene, but with no DNA this cannot be confirmed. Germline values: CDR1 SGHVS, CDR2 FQNEAQ. CDR3 size: 17 residues. This chain's CDR3 is CASSRYPGAGGDYGYTF.

The genes are TRBV20-1 and TRBJ1-6. The CDR3 runs 16 residues. Germline CDR1 reads DFQATT; CDR2 reads SNEGSKA (reference sequence). The CDR3 loop is CSARDLGMGSDSPLHF.

V is TRBV6-2 or TRBV6-3 and J is TRBJ2-4. Germline V gives CDR1 MNHEY, CDR2 SVGEGT. The CDR3 totals 12 residues. The CDR3 sequence: CASSYSKNIQYF.

This sequence joins TRBV4-3 and TRBJ1-2; the TCRdb D gene call, TRBD1, has no DNA to confirm it. CDR3 length equals 16 residues. Per germline, CDR1 LGHNA and CDR2 YSLEER. CDR3 in amino acids: CASSQDLPGGNYGYTF.

The V and J genes are TRBV7-8 and TRBJ1-2. From germline, CDR1 is SGHVS and CDR2 FQNEAQ. The CDR3 totals 14 residues. The CDR3 region is CASSLRAVSQGYTF.

The chain recombines TRBV7-9 with TRBJ2-7; TCRdb selects TRBD1, and the lack of DNA leaves this call unchecked. CDR3 length: 17 residues. In germline, CDR1 is SEHNR, CDR2 FQNEAQ (reference sequence). This CDR3 is CASSLPVGDRETYEQYF.

The chain uses TRBV7-9 and TRBJ1-5; with no DNA, the TCRdb D assignment of TRBD1 cannot be verified. This CDR3 contains 14 residues. Germline V gene lookup returns CDR1 SEHNR and CDR2 FQNEAQ (reference sequence). The CDR3 here is CASSSGVQNQPQHF.